This entry lists 9 T cell receptor beta chains sequenced from one sample in a study of blood T cell repertoires in COVID-19. Measured with immunoSEQ multiplex PCR; TCRdb has only the in-frame clones, and not every one. The table has fewer than 350,000 clones, approximately 90% seen once; the top ten hold 4.1%. The source material was PBMCs or T cells enriched from blood (not recorded which). The receptors originated from a woman younger than 45 with acute COVID-19.

The V call is TRBV14, the J call TRBJ2-1, with 7 bases matching TRBD2. CDR3 length: 16 residues. Germline V gives CDR1 SGHDN, CDR2 FVKESK. Trimming cost V 0 bases and J 9 bases; bases outside gene matches: 11. The CDR3 is CASSQDSGEGMGEQFF. In DNA form, the CDR3 reads TGTGCCAGCAGCCAAGATTCGGGGGAGGGGATGGGTGAGCAGTTCTTC.

This rearrangement joins TRBV7-2 to TRBJ2-2; 12 bases fit TRBD2. Trimming took 3 bases from V and 7 from J; bases not matched to a gene: 9. Per the germline V gene, CDR1 is SGHTA and CDR2 is FQGNSA. CDR3 length equals 17 residues. CDR3 DNA sequence: TGTGCCAGCAGCTTCGGGGTCCTAGCGGGAGGGGTCGGGGAGCTGTTTTTT. The encoded protein is CASSFGVLAGGVGELFF. Full variable domain (rest looked up from reference TRBV7-2 and TRBJ2-2): GAGVSQSPSNKVTEKGKDVELRCDPISGHTALYWYRQSLGQGLEFLIYFQGNSAPDKSGLPSDRFSAERTGGSVSTLTIQRTQQEDSAVYLCASSFGVLAGGVGELFFGEGSRLTVL.

The chain combines TRBV19 with TRBJ2-3, with 7 positions matching TRBD2. CDR1 is LNHDA and CDR2 is SQIVND in the germline V gene (reference sequence). The CDR3 totals 15 residues. The trim removed 3 bases at V and 1 base at J, leaving 4 bases unmatched. The CDR3 loop is CASSMGGRRTDTQYF. CDR3 nucleotides: TGTGCCAGTAGTATGGGCGGGAGACGCACAGATACGCAGTATTTT.

This sequence joins TRBV6-5 and TRBJ2-7, with D perhaps TRBD1 (5 bases). There are 15 residues in the CDR3. V lost 6 bases, J lost 1 base, and 16 bases lay in between. In germline, CDR1 is MNHEY, CDR2 SVGAGI. The CDR3 protein is CASSLSPDNSYEQYF. The CDR3 bases are TGTGCCAGCAGCCTCTCCCCGGACAATTCCTACGAGCAGTACTTC.

The CDR3 DNA sequence: TGTGCCAGTATGACTAGCGGGAGACTAAGCTCCTACAATGAGCAGTTCTTC. As protein: CASMTSGRLSSYNEQFF. The genes are TRBV19 and TRBJ2-1; TRBD2 agrees at 12 bases. The CDR3 is 17 residues long. CDR1 and CDR2 from the germline V gene are LNHDA and SQIVND (reference sequence). After removal of 7 bases from V and 0 bases from J, the junction contained 7 bases not matched to a gene.

The chain carries TRBV7-3 and TRBJ2-3; possible D gene TRBD2, 6 bases. CDR1 is SGHTA and CDR2 is FQGTGA in the germline V gene. CDR3 size: 16 residues. V was pared by 5 bases and J by 4 bases, with 19 bases between. This chain's CDR3 is CASSPGALGGPDTQYF. CDR3 bases: TGTGCCAGCAGCCCCGGGGCCCTCGGAGGGCCAGATACGCAGTATTTT.

The J gene is TRBJ2-1, the V gene TRBV7-8; D might be TRBD2 (5 bases). Trimming removed 3 bases at V and 10 bases at J, with 22 bases between. The germline CDR1 and CDR2 sequences are SGHVS and FQNEAQ. This CDR3 spans 16 amino acids. DNA of the CDR3: TGTGCCAGCAGCTTTCGTGGACTCATCGACCCCCGCGAGCAGTTCTTC. It translates to CASSFRGLIDPREQFF.

The CDR3 loop reads CASIQYEQYF. CDR3 DNA sequence: TGTGCCAGCATACAATACGAGCAGTACTTC. The V call is TRBV6-5, the J call TRBJ2-7; no clear D. From germline, CDR1 is MNHEY and CDR2 SVGAGI. With 7 bases removed from V and 4 bases from J, the gap between germline ends came to 5 bases. The CDR3 sequence is 10 residues long.

The chain carries TRBV5-6 and TRBJ1-3; a possible D gene is TRBD1 (5 bases). CDR1 SGHDT and CDR2 YYEEEE come from the germline V gene. The CDR3 covers 16 residues. Trimming removed 4 bases at V and 0 bases at J, with 14 bases between. CDR3 residues: CASSLDSFSSGNTIYF. The CDR3 DNA reads as TGTGCCAGCAGCCTAGACAGCTTTAGCTCTGGAAACACCATATATTTT.